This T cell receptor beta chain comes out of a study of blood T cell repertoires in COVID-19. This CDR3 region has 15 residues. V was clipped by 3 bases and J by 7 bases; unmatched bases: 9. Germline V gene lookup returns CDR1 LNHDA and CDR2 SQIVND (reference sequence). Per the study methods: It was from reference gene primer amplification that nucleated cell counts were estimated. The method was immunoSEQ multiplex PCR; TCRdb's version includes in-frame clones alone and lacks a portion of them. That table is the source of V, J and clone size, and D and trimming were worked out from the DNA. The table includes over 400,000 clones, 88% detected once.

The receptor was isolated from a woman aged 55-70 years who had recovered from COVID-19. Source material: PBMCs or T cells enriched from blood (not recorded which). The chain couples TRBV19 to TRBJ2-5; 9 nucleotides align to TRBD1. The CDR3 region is CASSIGGTGFLTQYF. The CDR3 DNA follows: TGTGCCAGTAGTATCGGGGGGACAGGGTTTTTGACCCAGTACTTC.